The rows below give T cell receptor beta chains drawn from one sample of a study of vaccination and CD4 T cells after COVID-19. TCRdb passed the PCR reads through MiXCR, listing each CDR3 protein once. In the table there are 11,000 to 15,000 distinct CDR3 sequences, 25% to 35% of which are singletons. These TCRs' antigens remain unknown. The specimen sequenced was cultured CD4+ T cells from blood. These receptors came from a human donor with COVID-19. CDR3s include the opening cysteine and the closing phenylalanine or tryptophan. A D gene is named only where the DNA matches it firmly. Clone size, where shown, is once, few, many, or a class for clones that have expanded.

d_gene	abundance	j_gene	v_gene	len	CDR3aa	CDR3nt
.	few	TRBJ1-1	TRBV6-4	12	CASSEDGWVWFF	TGTGCCAGCAGTGAGGACGGGTGGGTATGGTTCTTT
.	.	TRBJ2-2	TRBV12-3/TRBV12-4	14	CASSSDRYTGELFF	TGTGCCAGCAGCAGCGACCGATACACCGGGGAGCTGTTTTTT
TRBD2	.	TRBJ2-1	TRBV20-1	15	CSAISGEASYNEQFF	TGCAGTGCTATTAGCGGGGAGGCCTCCTACAATGAGCAGTTCTTC
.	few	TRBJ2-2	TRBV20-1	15	CSARDPGAHTGELFF	TGCAGTGCTAGAGATCCAGGGGCTCACACCGGGGAGCTGTTTTTT
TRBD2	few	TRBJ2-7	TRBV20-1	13	CSARLAGRHEQYF	TGCAGTGCCCGACTAGCGGGGAGGCACGAGCAGTACTTC
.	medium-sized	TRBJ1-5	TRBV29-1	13	CSARDNYNQPQHF	TGCAGCGCCCGGGACAACTACAATCAGCCCCAGCATTTT
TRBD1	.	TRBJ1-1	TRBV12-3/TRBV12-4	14	CASSRTGGNTEAFF	TGTGCCAGCAGCAGGACAGGGGGCAACACTGAAGCTTTCTTT
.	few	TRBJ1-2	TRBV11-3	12	CASSLDTSGYTF	TGTGCCAGCTCTCTAGACACCTCGGGCTACACCTTC
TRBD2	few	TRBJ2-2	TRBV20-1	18	CSARLRPGLAGRTGELFF	TGCAGTGCTAGGCTTCGTCCGGGACTAGCGGGGAGGACCGGGGAGCTGTTTTTT
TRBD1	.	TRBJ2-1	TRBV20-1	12	CSFRTGDNEQFF	TGCAGTTTCCGGACAGGAGACAATGAGCAGTTCTTC
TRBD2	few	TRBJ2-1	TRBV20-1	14	CSARGTSGGNEQFF	TGCAGTGCTAGAGGGACTAGCGGGGGCAATGAGCAGTTCTTC
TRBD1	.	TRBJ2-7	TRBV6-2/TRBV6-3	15	CASSFGQDSSYEQYF	TGTGCCAGCAGTTTCGGACAGGATAGCTCCTACGAGCAGTACTTC
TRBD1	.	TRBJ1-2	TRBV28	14	CASRTGGGNYGYTF	TGTGCCAGCAGAACAGGGGGCGGAAACTATGGCTACACCTTC
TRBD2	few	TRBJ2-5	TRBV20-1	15	CSARDTSGPSETQYF	TGCAGTGCTAGAGATACTAGCGGACCCTCTGAGACCCAGTACTTC
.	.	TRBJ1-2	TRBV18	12	CASSLGTDGYTF	TGTGCCAGCTCACTCGGGACGGATGGCTACACCTTC
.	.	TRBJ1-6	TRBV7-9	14	CASSEVRGNSPLHF	TGTGCCAGCAGTGAGGTCCGGGGTAATTCACCCCTCCACTTT
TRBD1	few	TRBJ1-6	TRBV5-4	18	CASSAAGTGGAYNSPLHF	TGTGCCAGCAGCGCGGCCGGGACAGGGGGCGCTTATAATTCACCCCTCCACTTT
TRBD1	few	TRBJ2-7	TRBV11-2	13	CASRPTGTYEQYF	TGTGCCAGCAGACCGACAGGGACCTACGAGCAGTACTTC
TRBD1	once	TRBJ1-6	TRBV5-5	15	CASSSWDRAYSPLHF	TGTGCCAGCAGCTCCTGGGACAGGGCATATTCACCCCTCCACTTT
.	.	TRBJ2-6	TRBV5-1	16	CASSLDRAPGANVLTF	TGCGCCAGCAGCTTGGACAGGGCCCCTGGGGCCAACGTCCTGACTTTC
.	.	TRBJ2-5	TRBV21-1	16	CASSKHTGGMGETQYF	TGTGCCAGCAGCAAGCACACAGGGGGCATGGGAGAGACCCAGTACTTC
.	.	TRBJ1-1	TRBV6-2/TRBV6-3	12	CASAWGATEAFF	TGTGCCAGCGCCTGGGGGGCCACTGAAGCTTTCTTT
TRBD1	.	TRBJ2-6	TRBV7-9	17	CASSPRTGDSGANVLTF	TGTGCCAGCAGCCCTCGCACAGGGGACTCTGGGGCCAACGTCCTGACTTTC
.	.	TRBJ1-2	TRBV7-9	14	CASSSGHFNYGYTF	TGTGCCAGCAGCTCTGGACACTTTAACTATGGCTACACCTTC
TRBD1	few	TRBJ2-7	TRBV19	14	CASKPGQGTREQYF	TGTGCCAGTAAGCCGGGACAGGGGACGAGAGAGCAGTACTTC
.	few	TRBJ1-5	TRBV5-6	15	CASSLLQASNQPQHF	TGTGCCAGCAGCTTACTTCAGGCCAGCAATCAGCCCCAGCATTTT
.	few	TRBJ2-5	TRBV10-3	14	CAISESARLETQYF	TGTGCCATCAGTGAGTCTGCTAGGCTAGAGACCCAGTACTTC
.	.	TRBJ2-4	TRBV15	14	CATSRSLAQNIQYF	TGTGCCACCAGCAGAAGTCTCGCACAAAACATTCAGTACTTC
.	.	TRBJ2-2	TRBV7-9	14	CASSGGKNTGELFF	TGTGCCAGCAGTGGGGGAAAGAACACCGGGGAGCTGTTTTTT
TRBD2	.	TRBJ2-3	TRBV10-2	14	CASRLAGGPDTQYF	TGCGCCAGCAGACTAGCGGGGGGGCCAGATACGCAGTATTTT
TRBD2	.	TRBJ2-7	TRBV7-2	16	CASSPGTSGSSYEQYF	TGTGCCAGCAGCCCGGGGACTAGCGGGAGCTCCTACGAGCAGTACTTC
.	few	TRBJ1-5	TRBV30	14	CAWSALLGNQPQHF	TGTGCCTGGAGTGCTTTGCTCGGCAATCAGCCCCAGCATTTT
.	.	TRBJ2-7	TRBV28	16	CASSPLGSASSYEQYF	TGTGCCAGCAGTCCCCTTGGTAGCGCGAGCTCCTACGAGCAGTACTTC
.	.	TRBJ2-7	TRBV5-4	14	CASSLADSVYEQYF	TGTGCCAGCAGCTTGGCGGACAGCGTCTACGAGCAGTACTTC
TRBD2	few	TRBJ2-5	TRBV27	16	CASSSILAGGRETQYF	TGTGCCAGCAGCTCCATACTAGCGGGGGGGAGGGAGACCCAGTACTTC
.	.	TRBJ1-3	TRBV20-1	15	CSASTLQSSGNTIYF	TGCAGTGCTAGTACCCTACAGAGCTCTGGAAACACCATATATTTT
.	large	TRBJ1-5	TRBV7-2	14	CASSLDNSNQPQHF	TGTGCCAGCAGCTTAGACAATAGCAATCAGCCCCAGCATTTT
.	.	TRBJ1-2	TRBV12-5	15	CASGLVSIGRRGYTF	TGTGCTAGTGGTTTGGTAAGTATCGGGAGGCGCGGCTACACCTTC